This T cell receptor beta chain was sequenced for a study of neurological immune-mediated disorders. Time point specified: longitudinal time-point 3. This clonotype came up many times. TCRdb reanalysed the 5' RACE reads using MiXCR and keeps one entry per CDR3 protein. Found here are more than 40,000 distinct CDR3 sequences, roughly an eighth of them singletons; the top ten hold approximately 10%. V shed 3 bases and J 0 bases; nucleotides not matched to a gene: 7. This CDR3 is built from 17 residues. Sequencing was carried out using PBMCs. This TCR was sampled from a male donor with HTLV-1-associated myelopathy (HAM/TSP). The chain combines TRBV12-3 or TRBV12-4 with TRBJ2-2; 7 nucleotides line up with TRBD2. The CDR3 sequence: CASSLSGARTNTGELFF. CDR3 coding DNA: TGTGCCAGCAGTTTGAGCGGGGCAAGAACGAACACCGGGGAGCTGTTTTTT.